A selection of T cell receptor beta chains follows, all from one sample in a study of blood T cell repertoires in COVID-19. Sequencing used immunoSEQ multiplex PCR; TCRdb keeps in-frame clones, though not all of them. The sample shows about 260,000 clones, around four fifths of them seen only once. What was sequenced was PBMCs or T cells enriched from blood (not recorded which). These receptors were collected from a man aged 25 to 45 with acute COVID-19. Both conserved end residues are part of each CDR3. D genes are given only for firm matches. Rows may omit the clone size; those that give it use once, few, many or a size class.

TRBJ2-1	TRBD2	TRBV24-1	-	CATSDSSGSGYNEQFF	TGTGCCACCAGTGACTCGAGCGGGAGTGGCTACAATGAGCAGTTCTTC
TRBJ1-4	TRBD1	TRBV6-5	-	CASSRGQLNEKLFF	TGTGCCAGCAGCCGGGGACAGCTTAATGAAAAACTGTTTTTT
TRBJ2-1	TRBD2	TRBV7-6	-	CASSEEGLAGSDEQFF	TGTGCCAGCAGTGAGGAAGGGCTAGCGGGGAGCGATGAGCAGTTCTTC
TRBJ1-4	-	TRBV28	-	CASSPQEKLFF	TGTGCCAGCAGCCCTCAGGAAAAACTGTTTTTT
TRBJ1-3	TRBD1	TRBV9	-	CASSVGARGVNTIYF	TGTGCCAGCAGCGTAGGGGCCAGGGGGGTGAACACCATATATTTT
TRBJ1-2	TRBD1	TRBV5-8	-	CASSLRQGAVRF	TGTGCCAGCAGCCTTCGACAGGGGGCTGTCCGCTTC
TRBJ1-2	-	TRBV7-9	-	CASSLAAGAGGYTF	TGTGCCAGCAGCTTAGCAGCGGGGGCTGGCGGCTACACCTTC
TRBJ1-1	-	TRBV3-1/TRBV3-2	-	CASSQVAGPQNTEAFF	TGTGCCAGCAGCCAAGTTGCAGGGCCACAAAACACTGAAGCTTTCTTT
TRBJ2-1	-	TRBV4-3	-	CASSQETVAEFNEQFF	TGCGCCAGCAGCCAAGAGACGGTAGCGGAGTTCAATGAGCAGTTCTTC
TRBJ1-1	-	TRBV30	-	CAWSVRVGRVVPEAFF	TGTGCCTGGAGTGTAAGGGTTGGCAGGGTCGTGCCCGAAGCTTTCTTT
TRBJ1-5	-	TRBV25-1	few	CASSERESQPQHF	TGTGCCAGCAGTGAAAGGGAGTCTCAGCCCCAGCATTTT
TRBJ1-4	TRBD1	TRBV27	-	CASSLKFGQGDLKLFF	TGTGCCAGCAGTTTAAAATTCGGACAGGGGGATCTAAAACTGTTTTTT
TRBJ2-1	-	TRBV15	-	CATSRTDSMYEQFF	TGTGCCACCAGCAGGACGGACAGTATGTATGAGCAGTTCTTC
TRBJ1-5	-	TRBV27	-	CASSSPGSNQPQHF	TGTGCCAGCAGTTCTCCGGGGAGCAATCAGCCCCAGCATTTT
TRBJ2-1	-	TRBV7-9	-	CASTSGDEQFF	TGTGCCAGCACCTCGGGGGACGAGCAGTTCTTC
TRBJ2-1	TRBD1	TRBV5-6	-	CASSPATGEQFF	TGTGCCAGCAGCCCAGCGACAGGGGAGCAGTTCTTC
TRBJ1-2	TRBD1	TRBV9	-	CASSTTGGAGYGYTF	TGTGCCAGCAGCACTACAGGGGGCGCGGGCTATGGCTACACCTTC
TRBJ2-3	-	TRBV15	-	CATSRPGLGTDTQYF	TGTGCCACCAGCAGGCCGGGACTCGGCACAGATACGCAGTATTTT
TRBJ2-2	TRBD2	TRBV4-3	-	CATHGGDTGELFF	TGCGCCACCCACGGGGGGGACACCGGGGAGCTGTTTTTT
TRBJ2-3	TRBD2	TRBV5-4	-	CASSGTASGRARADTQYF	TGTGCCAGCAGCGGAACCGCTAGCGGGAGGGCCAGGGCAGATACGCAGTATTTT
TRBJ2-5	TRBD2	TRBV10-1	-	CASSEGLAGARTQYF	TGCGCCAGCAGTGAAGGGCTAGCGGGGGCTCGGACCCAGTACTTC
TRBJ2-1	TRBD2	TRBV19	once	CASINLVAGFNEQFF	TGTGCCAGTATTAACCTGGTAGCGGGCTTCAATGAGCAGTTCTTC
TRBJ2-1	TRBD1	TRBV15	-	CATSSGQGRYNEQFF	TGTGCCACCAGCAGCGGACAGGGGCGGTACAATGAGCAGTTCTTC
TRBJ1-1	TRBD1	TRBV5-1	few	CASSLGQGWTEAFF	TGCGCCAGCAGCTTGGGACAGGGGTGGACTGAAGCTTTCTTT
TRBJ1-6	TRBD1	TRBV9	-	CASSGPGQYNSPLHF	TGTGCCAGCAGCGGGCCGGGACAGTATAATTCACCCCTCCACTTT
TRBJ2-3	-	TRBV13	-	CASSPSSFGTLTDTQYF	TGTGCCAGCAGCCCCTCGAGTTTTGGGACATTGACAGATACGCAGTATTTT
TRBJ1-1	-	TRBV27	once	CASRHPGEEAFF	TGTGCCAGCAGACACCCGGGGGAGGAAGCTTTCTTT
TRBJ1-2	TRBD1	TRBV7-3	-	CASSPGGTGGAYGYTF	TGTGCCAGCAGCCCCGGCGGGACAGGGGGCGCCTATGGCTACACCTTC
TRBJ1-1	TRBD1	TRBV5-4	-	CASSSLQGAQNTEAFF	TGTGCCAGCAGCTCACTGCAGGGGGCACAGAACACTGAAGCTTTCTTT
TRBJ1-5	-	TRBV2	-	CASSEVRAKQGNQPQHF	TGTGCCAGCAGTGAGGTGCGGGCTAAACAAGGCAATCAGCCCCAGCATTTT
TRBJ2-1	TRBD2	TRBV29-1	-	CSVGGGSSSSYNEQFF	TGCAGCGTTGGGGGGGGATCCTCTTCCTCCTACAATGAGCAGTTCTTC
TRBJ2-2	TRBD1	TRBV6-4	-	CASSRDRVTGELFF	TGTGCCAGCAGCCGGGACAGGGTCACCGGGGAGCTGTTTTTT
TRBJ2-5	-	TRBV6-5	-	CASSSTGGETQYF	TGTGCCAGCAGCTCGACGGGGGGCGAGACCCAGTACTTC
TRBJ2-1	TRBD2	TRBV10-2	-	CATNSGGVSNEQFF	TGCGCCACCAATAGCGGGGGGGTTTCAAATGAGCAGTTCTTC
TRBJ1-2	TRBD1	TRBV6-5	-	CASSYRVTGGDGYTF	TGTGCCAGCAGTTACCGAGTTACAGGGGGTGATGGCTACACCTTC
TRBJ1-2	TRBD1	TRBV19	-	CASSIRDRGLYGYTF	TGTGCCAGTAGTATCCGGGACAGGGGCCTGTATGGCTACACCTTC
TRBJ1-1	-	TRBV5-1	-	CASSLADSRGDTEAFF	TGCGCCAGCAGCTTGGCTGACAGTCGGGGGGATACTGAAGCTTTCTTT
TRBJ2-3	-	TRBV7-6	-	CASSLYPGADTQYF	TGTGCCAGCAGCCTTTACCCGGGGGCAGATACGCAGTATTTT
TRBJ1-2	-	TRBV7-9	-	CASSSETGNYGYTF	TGTGCCAGCAGCTCAGAGACCGGGAACTATGGCTACACCTTC
TRBJ1-3	-	TRBV11-2	-	CASSLTRQPGNTIYF	TGTGCCAGCAGCTTAACGCGACAGCCTGGAAACACCATATATTTT
TRBJ2-3	TRBD1	TRBV5-5	-	CASSWGDRITDTQYF	TGTGCCAGCAGCTGGGGGGACAGGATCACAGATACGCAGTATTTT
TRBJ1-2	-	TRBV30	-	CAWSVRLPQPYGYTF	TGTGCCTGGAGTGTACGCCTCCCACAGCCCTATGGCTACACCTTC
TRBJ2-3	TRBD2	TRBV6-5	-	CASSYSGTTSTDTQYF	TGTGCCAGCAGTTACTCGGGGACTACTAGCACAGATACGCAGTATTTT
TRBJ1-2	-	TRBV30	-	CAWSVQSVFGYTF	TGTGCCTGGAGTGTACAATCCGTTTTCGGCTACACCTTC
TRBJ1-2	-	TRBV15	-	CATSRAGQGYGYTF	TGTGCCACCAGCAGAGCCGGGCAGGGGTATGGCTACACCTTC
TRBJ1-4	-	TRBV2	-	CASSVREKLFF	TGTGCCAGCAGTGTTCGGGAAAAACTGTTTTTT
TRBJ2-3	TRBD2	TRBV10-3	once	CAISDLAGGPDTQYF	TGTGCCATCAGTGATCTAGCGGGGGGCCCAGATACGCAGTATTTT
TRBJ1-6	TRBD1	TRBV7-9	once	CASRRTGSSYNSPLHF	TGTGCCAGCAGGAGGACAGGGAGCTCCTATAATTCACCCCTCCACTTT
TRBJ1-1	-	TRBV28	-	CACQRGTEAFF	TGTGCCTGCCAGAGAGGCACTGAAGCTTTCTTT